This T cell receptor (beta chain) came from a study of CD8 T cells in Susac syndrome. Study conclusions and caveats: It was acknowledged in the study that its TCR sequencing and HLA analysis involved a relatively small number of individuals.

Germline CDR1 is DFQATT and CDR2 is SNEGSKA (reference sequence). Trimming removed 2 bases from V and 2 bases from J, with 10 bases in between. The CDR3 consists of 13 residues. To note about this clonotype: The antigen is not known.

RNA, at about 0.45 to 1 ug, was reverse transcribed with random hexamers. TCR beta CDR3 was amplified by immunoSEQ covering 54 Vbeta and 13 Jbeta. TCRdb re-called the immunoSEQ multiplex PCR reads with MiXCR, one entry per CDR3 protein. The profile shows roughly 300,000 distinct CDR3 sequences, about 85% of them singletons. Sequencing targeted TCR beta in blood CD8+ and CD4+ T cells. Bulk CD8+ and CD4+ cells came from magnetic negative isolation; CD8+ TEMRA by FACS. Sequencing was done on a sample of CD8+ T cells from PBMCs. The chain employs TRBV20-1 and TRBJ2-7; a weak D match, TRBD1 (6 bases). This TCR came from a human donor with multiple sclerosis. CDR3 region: CSARRQEAYEQYF. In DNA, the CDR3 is TGCAGTGCTAGAAGACAGGAGGCCTACGAGCAGTACTTC.